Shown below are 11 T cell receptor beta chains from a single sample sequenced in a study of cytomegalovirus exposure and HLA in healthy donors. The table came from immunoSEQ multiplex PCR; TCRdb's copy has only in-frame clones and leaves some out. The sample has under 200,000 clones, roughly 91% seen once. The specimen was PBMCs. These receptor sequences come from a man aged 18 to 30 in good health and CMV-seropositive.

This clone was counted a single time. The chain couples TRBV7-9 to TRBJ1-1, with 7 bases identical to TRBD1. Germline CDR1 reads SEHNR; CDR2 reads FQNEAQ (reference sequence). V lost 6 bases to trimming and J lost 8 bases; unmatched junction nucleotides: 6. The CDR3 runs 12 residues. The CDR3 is CASRPGGEEAFF. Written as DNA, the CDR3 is TGTGCCAGCAGACCAGGGGGAGAAGAAGCTTTCTTT.

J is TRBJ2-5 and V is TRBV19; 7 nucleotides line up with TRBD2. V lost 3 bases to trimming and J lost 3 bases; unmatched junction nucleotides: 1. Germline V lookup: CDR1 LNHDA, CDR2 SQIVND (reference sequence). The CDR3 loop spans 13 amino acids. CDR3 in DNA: TGTGCCAGTAGTATGGGAGGGGAAGAGACCCAGTACTTC. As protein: CASSMGGEETQYF.

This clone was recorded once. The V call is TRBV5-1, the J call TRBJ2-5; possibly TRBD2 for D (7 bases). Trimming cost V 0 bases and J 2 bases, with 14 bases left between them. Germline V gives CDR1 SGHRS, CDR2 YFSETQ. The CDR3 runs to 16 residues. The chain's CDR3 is CASSLGGGEGQETQYF. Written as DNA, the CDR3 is TGCGCCAGCAGCTTGGGCGGGGGCGAGGGGCAAGAGACCCAGTACTTC.

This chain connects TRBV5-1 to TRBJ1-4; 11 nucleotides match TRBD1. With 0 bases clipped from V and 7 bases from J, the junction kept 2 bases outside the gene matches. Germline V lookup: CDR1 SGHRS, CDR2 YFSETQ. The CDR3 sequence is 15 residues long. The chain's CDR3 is CASSLAGTGGEKLFF. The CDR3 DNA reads TGCGCCAGCAGCTTGGCCGGGACAGGGGGTGAAAAACTGTTTTTT.

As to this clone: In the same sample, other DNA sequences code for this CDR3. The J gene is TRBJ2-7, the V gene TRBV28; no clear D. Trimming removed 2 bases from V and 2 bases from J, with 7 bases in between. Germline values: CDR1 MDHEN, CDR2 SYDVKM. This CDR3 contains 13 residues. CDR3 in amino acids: CASSLGQTYEQYF. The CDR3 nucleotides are TGTGCCAGCAGTTTAGGGCAAACCTACGAGCAGTACTTC. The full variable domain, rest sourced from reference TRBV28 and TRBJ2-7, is DVKVTQSSRYLVKRTGEKVFLECVQDMDHENMFWYRQDPGLGLRLIYFSYDVKMKEKGDIPEGYSVSREKKERFSLILESASTNQTSMYLCASSLGQTYEQYFGPGTRLTVT.

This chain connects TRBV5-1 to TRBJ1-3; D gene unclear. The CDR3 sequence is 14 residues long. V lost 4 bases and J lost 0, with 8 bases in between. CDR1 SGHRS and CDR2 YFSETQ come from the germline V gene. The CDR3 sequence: CASSERGSGNTIYF. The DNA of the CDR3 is TGCGCCAGCAGCGAGCGGGGCTCTGGAAACACCATATATTTT.

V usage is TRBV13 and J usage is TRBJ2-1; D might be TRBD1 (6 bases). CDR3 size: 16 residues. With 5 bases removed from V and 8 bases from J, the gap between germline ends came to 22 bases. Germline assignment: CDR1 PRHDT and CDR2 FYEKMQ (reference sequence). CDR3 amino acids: CASSLPFNTGGDEQFF. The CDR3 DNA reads TGTGCCAGCAGCCTACCCTTTAACACTGGGGGCGATGAGCAGTTCTTC.

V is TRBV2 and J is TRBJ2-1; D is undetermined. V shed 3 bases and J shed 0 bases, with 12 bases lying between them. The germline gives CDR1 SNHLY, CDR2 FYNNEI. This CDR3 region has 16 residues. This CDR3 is CASSDELVSSYNEQFF. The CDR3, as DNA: TGTGCCAGCAGTGATGAGTTGGTTAGCTCCTACAATGAGCAGTTCTTC.

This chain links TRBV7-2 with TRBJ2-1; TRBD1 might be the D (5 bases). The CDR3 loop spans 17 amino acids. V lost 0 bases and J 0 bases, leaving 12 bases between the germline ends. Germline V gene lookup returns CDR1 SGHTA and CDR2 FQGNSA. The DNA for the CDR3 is TGTGCCAGCAGCTTAGCTCCAGGGATGAGCTCCTACAATGAGCAGTTCTTC. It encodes CASSLAPGMSSYNEQFF.

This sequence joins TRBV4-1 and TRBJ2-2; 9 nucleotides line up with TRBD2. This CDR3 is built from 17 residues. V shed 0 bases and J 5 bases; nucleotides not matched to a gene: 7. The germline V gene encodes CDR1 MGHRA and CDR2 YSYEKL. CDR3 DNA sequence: TGCGCCAGCAGCCAAGATTTTTGGGCGGGGGGGACCGGGGAGCTGTTTTTT. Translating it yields CASSQDFWAGGTGELFF.

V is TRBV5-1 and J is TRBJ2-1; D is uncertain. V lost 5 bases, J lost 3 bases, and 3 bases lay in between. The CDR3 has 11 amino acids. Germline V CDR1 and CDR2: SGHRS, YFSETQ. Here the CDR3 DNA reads TGCGCCAGCAGTAACTACAATGAGCAGTTCTTC. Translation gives CASSNYNEQFF.